This T cell receptor (beta chain) was sequenced during a study of T cell clonotyping in hematopoietic cell transplantation. General observations from the study: CD4 and CD8 repertoire contributions could not be separated without sorting. Graft donor and pretransplant recipient Inverse Simpson Index values predicted broader posttransplant TCR diversity.

This clone was observed a few times. What it binds is not known. The ends were cut back, 4 bases at V and 5 bases at J, with 11 bases in the middle. The CDR3 spans 14 residues. Looked up from germline, CDR1 is MRHNA and CDR2 is SNTAGT. Data came from immunoSEQ multiplex PCR; TCRdb stores just in-frame clones and leaves some out. The table lists some 15,000 clones, approximately 60% of them singletons. The sample was PBMCs, taken 30 days after allogeneic stem cell transplant. The origin of this receptor is a male patient aged 50 to 59 who had an allogeneic stem cell transplant from an unrelated donor, so T cells may come from the graft donor. Some clones in this sample may be carry-over from other donors' samples. The chain joins TRBV6-4 to TRBJ2-2; a weak D match, TRBD1 (5 bases). The CDR3 sequence is CASSAAPGTGELFF. The CDR3 DNA reads TGTGCCAGCAGTGCCGCTCCAGGGACCGGGGAGCTGTTTTTT.